This T cell receptor (beta chain) emerged from a study of cytomegalovirus exposure and HLA in healthy donors. Study details: From donors who were HLA-typed, an early data release held around 80 million unique TCRs.

The CDR3 sequence is 14 residues long. The germline V gene encodes CDR1 LNHDA and CDR2 SQIVND (reference sequence). With V trimmed by 4 bases and J by 2 bases, 3 bases remained unmatched. This PCR relied on a set of 60 Vbeta primers and 13 Jbeta primers. TCRdb keeps only in-frame clones here, not all; method: immunoSEQ multiplex PCR. The table lists under 200,000 clones, approximately 80% of them singletons. The TCR sequence derives from a man in his forties in good health and CMV-seropositive. The V call is TRBV19, the J call TRBJ2-7; 9 bases map to TRBD1. Material: PBMCs. For the CDR3, the DNA is TGTGCCAGTAGTAGGGACAGGGACCCCTACGAGCAGTACTTC. Translating it yields CASSRDRDPYEQYF.